This TCR beta chain came from a study of control samples from healthy donors and cancer patients. The CDR3 covers 15 residues. V trimming: 3 bases; J trimming: 7 bases; junction bases outside the gene matches: 11. CDR1 is MNHEY and CDR2 is SMNVEV in the germline V gene (reference sequence). Only in-frame clones appear in the TCRdb table, and some are missing; sequencing was by immunoSEQ multiplex PCR. The sample carries around 190,000 clones, roughly 90% recorded once. The sequence derives from a woman in her fifties or sixties in good health. The gene calls are TRBV27 and TRBJ1-2; TRBD1 agrees at 7 bases. The sample consisted of blood. The CDR3 spells CASSFPHDRVVGYTF. CDR3 in DNA: TGTGCCAGCAGTTTTCCCCACGACAGGGTAGTTGGCTACACCTTC.